One T cell receptor beta chain is described in this entry. These data are taken from a study of blood T cell repertoires in COVID-19. Across the whole study: The United States, Italy and Spain provided the acute and convalescent COVID-19 samples. PBMCs, B-cell-depleted T cells, or T cells provided the cDNA or gDNA that made up the material.

In the original analysis: By means of reference gene primer amplification, nucleated cell counts were estimated. Sequencing was performed with immunoSEQ multiplex PCR; in TCRdb, only in-frame clones are kept and a portion is missing. V and J calls and clone size come straight from that table; D and trimming were deduced from the DNA. The table lists about 78,000 clones, 86% of them singletons, with 4.5% to 5% in the top ten. This receptor was identified in a man aged 45 to 65 with active or convalescent COVID-19. The source material was peripheral blood.

CDR3: CASSGGQGESEQYV. The CDR3 DNA sequence: TGCGCCAGCAGCGGGGGACAGGGGGAGAGCGAGCAGTACGTC. V and J are TRBV5-1 and TRBJ2-7; TRBD1 matches 11 bases. The length of the CDR3 is 14 residues. CDR1 and CDR2 from the germline V gene are SGHRS and YFSETQ. V trimming: 4 bases; J trimming: 6 bases; junction bases outside the gene matches: 6.